This T cell receptor beta chain is from a study of CD8 T cells in ankylosing spondylitis. Regarding the study as a whole: Significantly higher representation of disease-linked clones was reported for matched ankylosing spondylitis synovial fluid. Seemingly characteristic of ankylosing spondylitis blood was a TCR beta motif consisting of about 8 highly homologous variants.

Germline CDR1 is MNHEY and CDR2 is SVGEGT. This CDR3 region has 17 residues. V was trimmed by 6 bases and J by 2 bases, leaving 21 bases between them. One entry per CDR3 protein, called by TCRdb with MiXCR from the 5' RACE reads. This sample yields 300,000 to 400,000 distinct CDR3 sequences, of which 20% are seen a single time; about an eighth belongs to the top ten. To note about this clonotype: What it binds is not known.

The clonotype comes from a male donor with ankylosing spondylitis or in good health (not recorded which). Sequenced input: blood, either unsorted or a sorted T cell fraction (not recorded which). The V gene is TRBV6-2 or TRBV6-3, the J gene TRBJ2-3; a possible D gene is TRBD1 (6 bases). CDR3 sequence (DNA): TGTGCCAGCAGAGCGACAGGATCTCCCACCTTCACAGATACGCAGTATTTT. Protein sequence: CASRATGSPTFTDTQYF.